The 19 T cell receptor beta chains below were found in one sample sequenced in a study of vaccination effects on CD4 cells after COVID-19. No antigen has been assigned to these receptors. Expansion with viral peptide pools was applied to antigen-specific CD4+ T cells by the ViraFEST assay prior to sequencing. CD4+ T cells were isolated after about eleven days of culture. The participants, recipients of two vaccine doses, got either BNT162b2 or mRNA-1273. Clones were read by immunoSEQ multiplex PCR, and TCRdb kept only the in-frame ones, dropping some. The sample lists some 30,000 clones; 80% to 85% were seen once. This material consisted of CD4+ T cells from PBMCs cultured with SARS-CoV-2 spike peptides, taken after COVID-19 vaccination. The receptors shown here come from a human donor who received a COVID-19 vaccine. Some clones in this sample may be carry-over from other donors' samples.

The V and J genes are TRBV7-9 and TRBJ2-7, with D possibly TRBD1 on 7 matching bases. Germline V CDR1 and CDR2: SEHNR, FQNEAQ (reference sequence). The germline V and J ends were trimmed by 6 bases and 9 bases, with 15 bases remaining between them. This CDR3 region has 12 residues. The CDR3 reads CASSQGGLGQYV. As DNA, the CDR3 is TGTGCCAGCAGTCAGGGGGGTCTTGGGCAGTACGTC.

The sample holds a few counts of this clone. The chain employs TRBV11-3 and TRBJ2-7; 14 bases are shared with TRBD2. V gave up 4 bases and J gave up 9 bases; unmatched junction bases: 8. Germline V lookup: CDR1 SGHNT, CDR2 YENEEA. The CDR3 consists of 15 residues. CDR3 sequence: CASSSRTSGGPGQYV. The CDR3 coding sequence is TGTGCCAGCAGCTCCAGGACTAGCGGGGGGCCCGGGCAGTACGTC.

This chain links TRBV4-1 with TRBJ1-5, with 9 bases lining up with TRBD1. Germline trimming cut 4 bases from V and 6 bases from J; bases unmatched to any gene: 7. The CDR3 length is 15 residues. Germline loops: CDR1 MGHRA, CDR2 YSYEKL. DNA of the CDR3: TGCGCCAGCAGCCCGCTACAGGGGGCGATTCAGCCCCAGCATTTT. This encodes CASSPLQGAIQPQHF.

V gene TRBV7-2 combines with J gene TRBJ2-1; no clear D gene. Germline V CDR1 and CDR2: SGHTA, FQGNSA. Trimming shortened V by 4 bases and J by 0 bases, and 16 bases separated the two germline ends. CDR3 length: 17 residues. This CDR3 reads CASSSPPAVSSYNEQFF. The CDR3 DNA follows: TGTGCCAGCAGCTCCCCCCCGGCGGTTAGCTCCTACAATGAGCAGTTCTTC.

There are a few counts of this clone. This sequence joins TRBV5-1 and TRBJ1-2, with D possibly matching TRBD1 (6 bases). The CDR3 covers 14 residues. V lost 4 bases, J lost 4 bases, and 14 bases lay in between. Germline V CDR1 and CDR2: SGHRS, YFSETQ. The CDR3 bases are TGCGCCAGCAGCCCACTAAGGGACATCTATGGCTACACCTTC. Translated, it gives CASSPLRDIYGYTF.

The chain recombines TRBV6-5 with TRBJ2-2, with D perhaps TRBD2 (6 bases). Germline CDR1 MNHEY, CDR2 SVGAGI. V lost 6 bases and J lost 6, with 14 bases in between. The CDR3 extends over 14 amino acids. In nucleotides, the CDR3 is TGTGCCAGCAGGCCCCCAGGAGGGGCCGGGGAGCTGTTTTTT. The encoded protein is CASRPPGGAGELFF.

The DNA for the CDR3 is TGCGCCAGCAGTGAGTCCGGGTGGGAGACCCAGTACTTC. Residues: CASSESGWETQYF. The chain is built from TRBV10-1 and TRBJ2-5; D gene ambiguous. V lost 0 bases, J lost 5 bases, and 7 bases lay in between. The CDR3 contains 13 residues. Germline loops: CDR1 WNHNN, CDR2 SYGVQD (reference sequence).

The chain is built from TRBV5-1 and TRBJ2-1; 12 bases align to TRBD2. The CDR3 consists of 15 residues. With V trimmed by 4 bases and J by 8 bases, 7 bases remained unmatched. Germline values: CDR1 SGHRS, CDR2 YFSETQ. CDR3 bases: TGCGCCAGCAGCGCCCGACTAGCGGGGGCCTATGAGCAGTTCTTC. Translating it yields CASSARLAGAYEQFF.

The chain is built from TRBV3-1 (or the pseudogene TRBV3-2) and TRBJ1-6, with 7 positions matching TRBD1. The length of the CDR3 is 16 residues. The germline gives CDR1 LGHDT, CDR2 YNNKEL (reference sequence). V gave up 2 bases and J gave up 5 bases; unmatched junction bases: 6. The CDR3 spells CASSQRSTGNNSPLHF. Written as DNA, the CDR3 is TGTGCCAGCAGCCAACGATCGACAGGGAATAATTCACCCCTCCACTTT.

The CDR3 DNA reads as TGTGCCTGGAGTAATCCCGGAAGCCTAGTTAATTCACCCCTCCACTTT. It translates to CAWSNPGSLVNSPLHF. The rearrangement uses TRBV30 and TRBJ1-6, with no clear D. The CDR3 runs to 16 residues. CDR1 and CDR2 (germline): GTSNPN, SVGIG (reference sequence). The V and J ends lost 2 bases and 6 bases respectively, with 17 bases between them.

This chain links TRBV19 with TRBJ2-3, with D perhaps TRBD1 (5 bases). Looked up from germline, CDR1 is LNHDA and CDR2 is SQIVND (reference sequence). The V end lost 5 bases, the J end lost 0 bases, and 18 bases lay between the germline ends. This CDR3 is 17 amino acids long. The CDR3 nucleotides read TGTGCCAGTAGTGCCCGGCCCAGGGCTTTAAGCACAGATACGCAGTATTTT. This codes for CASSARPRALSTDTQYF.

This chain uses TRBV10-3 with TRBJ2-7; D is possibly TRBD1 (5 bases). V lost 3 bases and J lost 3, with 9 bases in between. The V gene's germline CDR1 is ENHRY and CDR2 SYGVKD. CDR3 length equals 13 residues. CDR3 amino acids: CAISENRYYEQYV. CDR3 coding DNA: TGTGCCATCAGTGAAAACAGGTACTACGAGCAGTACGTC.

The chain couples TRBV10-2 to TRBJ2-7; 9 nucleotides agree with TRBD1. CDR1 is WSHSY and CDR2 is SAAADI in the germline V gene. The V gene end was trimmed by 6 bases and the J gene end by 4 bases; junction bases not matched to a gene: 7. CDR3 length: 14 residues. The DNA of the CDR3 is TGCGCCAGCAGGGCCGGGACAGGGTTGTACGAGCAGTACGTC. It encodes CASRAGTGLYEQYV.

The chain joins TRBV5-1 to TRBJ2-3, with D possibly TRBD2 on 6 matching bases. Germline lookup yields CDR1 SGHRS and CDR2 YFSETQ. The V gene lost 3 bases and the J gene lost 1 base, with 15 bases spanning the gap. The CDR3 totals 16 residues. The CDR3 DNA reads TGCGCCAGCAGCTGGGTAGGGCGGGGACGCACAGATACGCAGTATTTT. Encoded protein: CASSWVGRGRTDTQYF.

V usage is TRBV30 and J usage is TRBJ1-1, with a possible D match to TRBD1 (5 bases). Germline CDR1 is GTSNPN and CDR2 is SVGIG (reference sequence). CDR3 length: 15 residues. Trimming removed 2 bases from V and 7 bases from J, with 20 bases in between. CDR3 nucleotide sequence: TGTGCCTGGAGTAGGGCGGGGGGAGGAATCAGTGAAGCTTTCTTT. Translated: CAWSRAGGGISEAFF.

The gene calls are TRBV7-2 and TRBJ1-1; D is unclear. This CDR3 has 12 amino acids. Trimming pared 1 base from V and 7 bases from J, leaving 7 bases between. Germline V gives CDR1 SGHTA, CDR2 FQGNSA. The CDR3: CASSLDRDEAFF. The CDR3 nucleotides read TGTGCCAGCAGCTTAGATCGGGATGAAGCTTTCTTT.

Points on this clone: At one of its ends the junction is not consistent with the germline gene, which may arise from a read error. V is TRBV10-2 and J is TRBJ2-1; D remains unclear. The CDR3 consists of 16 residues. Germline lookup yields CDR1 WSHSY and CDR2 SAAADI. The CDR3 here is CASGDGLAALRHEQFF. The CDR3 bases are TGCGCCAGCGGTGACGGTTTGGCGGCTTTGCGGCATGAGCAGTTCTTC.

This clone was detected a few times. The chain carries TRBV5-1 and TRBJ1-4; D unresolved. Germline V lookup: CDR1 SGHRS, CDR2 YFSETQ. The V end lost 5 bases, the J end lost 1 base, and 12 bases lay between the germline ends. The CDR3 sequence is 15 residues long. Here the CDR3 reads CASSEGPVTNEKLFF. CDR3 in DNA: TGCGCCAGCAGTGAAGGGCCGGTAACTAATGAAAAACTGTTTTTT.

This chain links TRBV5-1 with TRBJ2-5; D is uncertain. This CDR3 is 12 amino acids long. Trimming pared 1 base from V and 5 bases from J, leaving 6 bases between. Germline V gene sequence: CDR1 SGHRS, CDR2 YFSETQ. CDR3 coding DNA: TGCGCCAGCAGCTTGAGTTACGAGACCCAGTACTTC. It codes for CASSLSYETQYF.